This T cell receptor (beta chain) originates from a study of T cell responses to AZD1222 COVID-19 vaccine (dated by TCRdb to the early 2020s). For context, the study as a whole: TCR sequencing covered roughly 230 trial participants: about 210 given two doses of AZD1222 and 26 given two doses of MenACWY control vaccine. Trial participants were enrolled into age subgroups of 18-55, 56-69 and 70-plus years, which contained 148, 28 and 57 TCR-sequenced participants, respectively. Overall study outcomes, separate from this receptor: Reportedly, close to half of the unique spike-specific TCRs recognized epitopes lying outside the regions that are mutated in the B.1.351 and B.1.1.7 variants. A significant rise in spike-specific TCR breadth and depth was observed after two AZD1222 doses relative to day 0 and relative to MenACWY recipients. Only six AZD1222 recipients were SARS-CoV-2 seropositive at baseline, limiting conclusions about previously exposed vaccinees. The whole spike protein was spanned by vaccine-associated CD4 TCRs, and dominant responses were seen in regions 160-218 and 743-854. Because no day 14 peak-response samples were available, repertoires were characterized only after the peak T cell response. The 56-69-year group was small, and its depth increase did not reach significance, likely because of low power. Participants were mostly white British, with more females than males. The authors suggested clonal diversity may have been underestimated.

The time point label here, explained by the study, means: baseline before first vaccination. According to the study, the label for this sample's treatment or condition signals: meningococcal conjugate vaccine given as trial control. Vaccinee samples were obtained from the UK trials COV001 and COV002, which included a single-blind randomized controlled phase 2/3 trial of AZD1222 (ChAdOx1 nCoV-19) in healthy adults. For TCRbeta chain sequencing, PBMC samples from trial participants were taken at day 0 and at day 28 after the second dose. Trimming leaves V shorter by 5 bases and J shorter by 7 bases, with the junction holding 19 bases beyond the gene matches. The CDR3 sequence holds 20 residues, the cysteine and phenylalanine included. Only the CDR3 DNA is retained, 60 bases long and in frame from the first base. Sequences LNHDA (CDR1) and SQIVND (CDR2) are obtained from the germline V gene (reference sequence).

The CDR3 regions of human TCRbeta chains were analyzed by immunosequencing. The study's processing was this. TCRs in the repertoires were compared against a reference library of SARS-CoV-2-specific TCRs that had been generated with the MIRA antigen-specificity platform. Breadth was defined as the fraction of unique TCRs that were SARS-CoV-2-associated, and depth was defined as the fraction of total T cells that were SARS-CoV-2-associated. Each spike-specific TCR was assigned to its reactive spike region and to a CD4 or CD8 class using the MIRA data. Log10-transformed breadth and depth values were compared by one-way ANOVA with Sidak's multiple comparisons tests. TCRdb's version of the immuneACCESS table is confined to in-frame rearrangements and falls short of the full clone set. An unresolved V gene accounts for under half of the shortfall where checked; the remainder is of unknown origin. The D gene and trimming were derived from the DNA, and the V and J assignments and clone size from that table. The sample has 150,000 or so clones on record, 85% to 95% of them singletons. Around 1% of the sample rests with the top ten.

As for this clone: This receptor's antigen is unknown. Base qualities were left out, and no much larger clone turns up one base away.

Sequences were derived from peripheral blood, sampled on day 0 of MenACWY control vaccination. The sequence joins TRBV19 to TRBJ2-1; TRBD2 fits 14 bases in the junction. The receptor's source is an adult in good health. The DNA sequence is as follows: TGTGCCAGTAGTCTCCTCCCCCCGGGACTAGCGGGGGTCGGTTTTAATGAGCAGTTCTTC. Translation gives CASSLLPPGLAGVGFNEQFF.